The sequence of this TCR beta chain was determined in a study of Ad26.COV2.S vaccination and SARS-CoV-2 variants. Study-level information: As a participant in COV1001, the donor was in the Ad26.COV2.S trial arm. Each vaccinee took Ad26.COV2.S intramuscularly, once or twice 56 days apart. Overall study results and limits: Vaccine recipients surpassed placebo recipients in spike-specific TCR breadth.

For this clone: The antigen is undetermined.

The treatment was: 15 to 20 received Ad26.COV2.S at low or high dose, single or two shots; about 5 received placebo; per-sample allocation not given. Samples came from day 63 after the first vaccine or placebo injection. The vaccine delivered Wuhan-strain SARS-CoV-2 spike through an Ad26 vector. The V gene's germline CDR1 is SGHAT and CDR2 FQNNGV. Trimming shortened V by 2 bases and J by 4 bases, and 11 bases separated the two germline ends. The CDR3 runs to 15 residues. Libraries were prepared by immunoSEQ multiplex PCR; TCRdb keeps only in-frame clonotypes and omits some of them. This sample has 350,000 to 450,000 clones, with about 88% found just once.

The chain couples TRBV11-2 to TRBJ1-4; perhaps TRBD1 as D (5 bases). This specimen consisted of peripheral blood, obtained in a trial of Ad26.COV2.S vaccine versus placebo. This TCR was sampled from a person aged 18-60 years who received the Ad26.COV2.S COVID-19 vaccine or a placebo. CDR3 loop: CASSLSTGGNEKLFF. For the CDR3, the DNA is TGTGCCAGCAGCTTATCAACTGGGGGTAATGAAAAACTGTTTTTT.